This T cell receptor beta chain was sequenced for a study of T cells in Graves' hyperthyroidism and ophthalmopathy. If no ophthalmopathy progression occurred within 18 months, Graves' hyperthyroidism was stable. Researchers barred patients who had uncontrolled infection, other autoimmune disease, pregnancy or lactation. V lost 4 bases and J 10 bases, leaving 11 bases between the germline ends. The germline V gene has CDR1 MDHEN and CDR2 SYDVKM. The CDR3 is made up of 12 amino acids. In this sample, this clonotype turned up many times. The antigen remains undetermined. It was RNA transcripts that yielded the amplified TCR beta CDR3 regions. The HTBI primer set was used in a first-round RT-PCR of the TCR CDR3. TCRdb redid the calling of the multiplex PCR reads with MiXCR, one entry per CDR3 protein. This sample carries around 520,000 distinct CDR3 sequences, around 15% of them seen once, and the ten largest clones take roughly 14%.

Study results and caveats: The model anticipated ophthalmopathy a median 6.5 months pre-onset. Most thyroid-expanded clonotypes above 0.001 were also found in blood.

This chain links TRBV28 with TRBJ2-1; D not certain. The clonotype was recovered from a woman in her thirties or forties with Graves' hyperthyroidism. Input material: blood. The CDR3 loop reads CASSSPIVEQFF. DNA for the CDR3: TGTGCCAGCAGTTCCCCGATCGTAGAGCAGTTCTTC.